A single sample gave rise to the 20 T cell receptor beta chains below, sequenced in a study of T cell clonality in common variable immunodeficiency. The repertoire was sequenced with immunoSEQ multiplex PCR; TCRdb's copy has only in-frame clones and lacks some. Altogether 40,000 or so clones were found in the sample, and no singletons occur. Material: peripheral blood mononuclear cells. These receptors all stem from a person between 18 and 75 years old in good health.

This clone was seen repeatedly, ten times or more. The read stops 3 residues short of the end of the CDR3; the missing end is completed from the germline J gene. The chain carries TRBV4-1 and TRBJ1-2, with TRBD1 matching over 7 bases. The CDR3 extends over 13 amino acids. Germline-derived CDR1 and CDR2 are MGHRA and YSYEKL. V was clipped by 5 bases and J by 5 bases; unmatched bases: 5. CDR3 amino acids: CASSLGQEYGYTF. The sequenced CDR3 bases are TGCGCCAGCAGCTTAGGACAGGAGTATGGC.

Ten or more counts support this clone. The read terminates 3 residues ahead of where the CDR3 ends, so the germline J gene completes it. V usage is TRBV27 and J usage is TRBJ2-1, with D possibly matching TRBD1 (6 bases). Trimming cost V 3 bases and J 9 bases, with 12 bases left between them. The length of the CDR3 is 13 residues. Germline V gives CDR1 MNHEY, CDR2 SMNVEV (reference sequence). CDR3: CASSFSGVGEQFF. Incomplete CDR3 DNA: TGTGCCAGCAGTTTCTCAGGGGTAGGTGAG.

This clone was seen many times. The read terminates 3 residues ahead of where the CDR3 ends, so the germline J gene completes it. The chain recombines TRBV5-1 with TRBJ2-1; TRBD2 agrees at 11 bases. Germline V CDR1 and CDR2: SGHRS, YFSETQ. The CDR3 loop spans 14 amino acids. The V gene end was trimmed by 7 bases and the J gene end by 4 bases; junction bases not matched to a gene: 4. CDR3 in amino acids: CASRLAGMYNEQFF. The sequenced CDR3 bases are TGCGCCAGCCGACTAGCGGGAATGTACAATGAG.

This clone was observed at least ten times. The read finishes 3 residues shy of the CDR3 end, and the germline J gene is used to complete it. This sequence joins TRBV2 and TRBJ2-7; 7 nucleotides line up with TRBD1. V gave up 6 bases and J gave up 2 bases; unmatched junction bases: 13. The CDR3 totals 16 residues. CDR1 is SNHLY and CDR2 is FYNNEI in the germline V gene. The sequenced CDR3 bases are TGTGCCAGCAGGTACCTTGGGCCAGGGGGAACCTACGAG. Translation: CASRYLGPGGTYE. The CDR3 reads in full as CASRYLGPGGTYEQYF.

This clone was counted ten times or more. The read is 3 residues too short to cover the CDR3 end, so that end is filled in from the germline J gene. This rearrangement joins TRBV6-1 to TRBJ2-1, with TRBD1 as a possible D gene (6 bases). In germline, CDR1 is MNHNS, CDR2 SASEGT. The V and J ends lost 2 bases and 9 bases respectively, with 23 bases between them. The CDR3 length is 17 residues. The CDR3: CASSESSSLFPRGEQFF. The sequenced CDR3 bases are TGTGCCAGCAGTGAAAGCTCGTCCCTTTTTCCCAGGGGTGAG.

This clone has a count of ten or more. From the germline J gene comes the end of the CDR3, since the read stops 3 residues before it. This chain connects TRBV19 to TRBJ1-1; 8 bases agree with TRBD1. J lost 0 bases, V lost 4 bases, and 1 base had no gene match. Germline V gene lookup returns CDR1 LNHDA and CDR2 SQIVND (reference sequence). CDR3 length: 14 residues. Here the CDR3 reads CASSRDRLNTEAFF. The CDR3 DNA, read in part, is TGTGCCAGTAGTAGGGACAGGCTGAACACTGAA.

This clone was observed at least ten times. The observed sequence ends 3 residues before the CDR3 terminus, with the missing tail filled in from the germline J gene. This sequence joins TRBV20-1 and TRBJ1-5, with 8 positions matching TRBD1. Germline V CDR1 and CDR2: DFQATT, SNEGSKA (reference sequence). The CDR3 totals 16 residues. Trimming at V came to 0 bases and at J to 2 bases, leaving 6 bases not matched to a gene. The CDR3 sequence is CSARDLGGQGNQPQHF. The DNA read from the CDR3 is TGCAGTGCTAGAGATCTCGGGGGACAGGGCAATCAGCCC.

Remarks on this clone: The missing CDR3 end, 3 residues past where the read stops, is filled in from the germline J gene. The chain carries TRBV7-9 and TRBJ2-3; the match to TRBD2 covers 8 bases. From germline, CDR1 is SEHNR and CDR2 FQNEAQ (reference sequence). CDR3 length equals 15 residues. CDR3 DNA, as far as it was read: TGTGCCAGCAGCCCTGTAGCGGGAAACCAAGAGACG. Residues: CASSPVAGNQET. The full CDR3 protein is CASSPVAGNQETQYF.

This clone has ten or more counts. The read halts 3 residues ahead of the CDR3 end, with the missing end drawn from the germline J gene. V is TRBV5-1 and J is TRBJ2-7; the match to TRBD1 covers 10 bases. The V segment lost 2 bases and the J segment 5 bases; nucleotides outside the gene matches: 7. The CDR3 extends over 15 amino acids. Germline V gene data show CDR1 as SGHRS and CDR2 as YFSETQ. CDR3 DNA (partial): TGCGCCAGCAGCTTCAGGGACAGGGGTTGGGACGAG. Amino acids: CASSFRDRGWDE. The full CDR3 is CASSFRDRGWDEQYF.

This clone was detected ten times or more. Coverage ceases 3 residues before the CDR3 finishes, and the germline J gene fills in the end. The chain uses TRBV5-1 and TRBJ2-3; the match to TRBD2 covers 9 bases. This CDR3 is built from 17 residues. Germline assignment: CDR1 SGHRS and CDR2 YFSETQ. Germline trimming cut 0 bases from V and 6 bases from J; bases unmatched to any gene: 11. The part of the CDR3 DNA that was read is TGCGCCAGCAGCTTGGTTGTCTCTAGCGGGATCTTGGATACG. This encodes CASSLVVSSGILDT. The whole CDR3 protein is CASSLVVSSGILDTQYF.

The sample holds many counts of this clone. The read is 3 residues too short to cover the CDR3 end, so that end is filled in from the germline J gene. V gene TRBV5-1 combines with J gene TRBJ2-2; D remains ambiguous. The CDR3 extends over 13 amino acids. Germline V gene sequence: CDR1 SGHRS, CDR2 YFSETQ. The CDR3 DNA, read in part, is TGCGCCAGCAAGGTGGCAACTAATGAAAAG. This sequence encodes CASKVATNEK. The CDR3 reads in full as CASKVATNEKLFF.

This clone was seen many times. The sequenced fragment ends 3 residues before the CDR3 boundary, so the rest is inferred from the germline J gene. The rearrangement uses TRBV18 and TRBJ1-4, with TRBD1 as a possible D gene (5 bases). The CDR3 contains 14 residues. Between the trimmed V and J ends, which lost 6 bases and 5 bases, there was a span of 13 bases. Germline loops: CDR1 KGHSH, CDR2 LQKENI. The DNA read from the CDR3 is TGTGCCAGCTCGCCCGAGGGGTTAAATGAAAAA. It specifies CASSPEGLNEK. The full CDR3 sequence reads CASSPEGLNEKLFF.

Worth noting for this clone: Its ends do not fully match the called genes, so a read error is possible. The read comes to an end 3 residues before the CDR3 does, leaving the germline J gene to fill in the end. The rearrangement joins TRBV7-2 to TRBJ2-3; 11 nucleotides agree with TRBD2. There are 14 residues in the CDR3. Germline CDR1 SGHTA, CDR2 FQGNSA. Here the CDR3 reads CASTLAGGGETQYF. The sequenced CDR3 bases are TGTGCCAGCACCTTAGCGGGAGGGGGGGAGACG.

This clone occurred many times. The missing CDR3 end, 3 residues past where the read stops, is filled in from the germline J gene. This chain connects TRBV5-5 to TRBJ2-7; 8 nucleotides line up with TRBD2. Germline CDR1 reads SGHKS; CDR2 reads YYEKEE (reference sequence). V gave up 6 bases and J gave up 1 base; unmatched junction bases: 9. The CDR3 covers 15 residues. CDR3 DNA (partial): TGTGCCAGCACCGCCGAAGCGGGAGATTCCTACGAG. Translating it yields CASTAEAGDSYE. The full CDR3 is CASTAEAGDSYEQYF.

This clone was seen ten or more times. The sequenced fragment ends 3 residues before the CDR3 boundary, so the rest is inferred from the germline J gene. The V and J genes are TRBV10-3 and TRBJ1-1, with 8 bases fitting TRBD1. V was pared by 9 bases and J by 3 bases, with 6 bases of the junction left unmatched. This CDR3 spans 13 amino acids. Germline assignment: CDR1 ENHRY and CDR2 SYGVKD. The DNA read from the CDR3 is TGTGCCATGAACAGGGGACAGGACACTGAA. It specifies CAMNRGQDTE. In full, the CDR3 is CAMNRGQDTEAFF.

This clone has a count of ten or more. The read is 3 residues too short to cover the CDR3 end, so that end is filled in from the germline J gene. This rearrangement joins TRBV4-2 to TRBJ1-5; D is unclear. V was shortened by 0 bases and J by 5 bases, with 8 bases between the two germline ends. The germline gives CDR1 LGHNA, CDR2 YNFKEQ. The CDR3 loop spans 14 amino acids. CDR3 DNA, as far as it was read: TGTGCCAGCAGCCAAGACCCCGGGGATCAGCCC. It codes for CASSQDPGDQP. The entire CDR3 protein reads CASSQDPGDQPQHF.

The CDR3 DNA, read in part, is TGTGCCAGCAACATCGGGAGCGGTACAGATACG. As protein: CASNIGSGTDT. The full CDR3 reads CASNIGSGTDTQYF. V is TRBV2 and J is TRBJ2-3; D might be TRBD2 (6 bases). The read ends 3 residues shy of where the CDR3 ends; the end is completed using the germline J gene. The ends were cut back, 7 bases at V and 3 bases at J, with 14 bases in the middle. The CDR3 is 14 amino acids. CDR1 and CDR2 from the germline V gene are SNHLY and FYNNEI.

About this clone: The read stops 3 residues short of the end of the CDR3; the missing end is completed from the germline J gene. The chain carries TRBV19 and TRBJ2-4, with 10 bases matching TRBD1. This CDR3 contains 17 residues. Germline CDR1 reads LNHDA; CDR2 reads SQIVND (reference sequence). The sequenced CDR3 bases are TGTGCCAGTAGTAGCCTCCAATCGACAGGGGGCAACTATGGT. It codes for CASSSLQSTGGNYG. The full CDR3 protein reads CASSSLQSTGGNYGQYF.

This clone was picked up many times. The read comes to an end 3 residues before the CDR3 does, leaving the germline J gene to fill in the end. The genes are TRBV4-1 and TRBJ1-6; 8 bases line up with TRBD1. Germline V gene sequence: CDR1 MGHRA, CDR2 YSYEKL. V was clipped by 8 bases and J by 1 base; unmatched bases: 7. The CDR3 is 16 amino acids. The CDR3 spells CASQGQGGSYNSPLHF. Partial CDR3 DNA: TGCGCCAGCCAAGGACAGGGTGGGTCCTATAATTCACCC.

This clone was counted at least ten times. The read ends 3 residues before the CDR3 terminus; that terminus is restored from the germline J gene. The chain carries TRBV4-1 and TRBJ2-2; D is perhaps TRBD1 (6 bases). V was pared by 4 bases and J by 4 bases, with 13 bases between. The germline V gene has CDR1 MGHRA and CDR2 YSYEKL. CDR3 length: 15 amino acids. The chain's CDR3 is CASSREDSVTGELFF. The sequenced CDR3 bases are TGCGCCAGCAGCCGAGAGGACAGCGTCACCGGGGAG.